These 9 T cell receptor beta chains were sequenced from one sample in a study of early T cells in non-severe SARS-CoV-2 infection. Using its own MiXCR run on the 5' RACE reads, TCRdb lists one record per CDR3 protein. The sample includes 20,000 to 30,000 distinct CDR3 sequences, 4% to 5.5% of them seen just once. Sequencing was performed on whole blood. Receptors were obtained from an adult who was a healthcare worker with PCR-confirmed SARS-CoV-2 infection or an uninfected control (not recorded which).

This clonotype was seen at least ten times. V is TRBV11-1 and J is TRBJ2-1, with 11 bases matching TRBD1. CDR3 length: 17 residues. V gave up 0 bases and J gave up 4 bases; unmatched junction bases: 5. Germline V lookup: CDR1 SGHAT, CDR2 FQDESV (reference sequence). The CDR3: CASSLATGTGGYNEQFF. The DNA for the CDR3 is TGTGCCAGCAGCTTAGCCACCGGGACAGGGGGATACAATGAGCAGTTCTTC.

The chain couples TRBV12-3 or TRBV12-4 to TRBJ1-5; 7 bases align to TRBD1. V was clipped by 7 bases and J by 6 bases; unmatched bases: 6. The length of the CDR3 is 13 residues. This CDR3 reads CASNHRGGQPQHF. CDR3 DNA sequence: TGTGCCAGCAATCACAGGGGAGGTCAGCCCCAGCATTTT.

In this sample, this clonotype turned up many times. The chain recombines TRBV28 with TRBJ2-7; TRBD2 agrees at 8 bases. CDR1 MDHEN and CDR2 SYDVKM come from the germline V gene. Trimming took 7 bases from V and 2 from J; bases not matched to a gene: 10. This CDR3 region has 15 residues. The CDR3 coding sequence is TGTGCCAGCATAGAGAGAAGCGGGGGACCCTACGAGCAGTACTTC. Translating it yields CASIERSGGPYEQYF.

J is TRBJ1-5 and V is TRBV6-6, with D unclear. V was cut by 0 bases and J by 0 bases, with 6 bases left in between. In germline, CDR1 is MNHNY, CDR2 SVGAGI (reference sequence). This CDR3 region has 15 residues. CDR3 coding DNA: TGTGCCAGCAGTTACTCAGGGAATAGCAATCAGCCCCAGCATTTT. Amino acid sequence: CASSYSGNSNQPQHF.

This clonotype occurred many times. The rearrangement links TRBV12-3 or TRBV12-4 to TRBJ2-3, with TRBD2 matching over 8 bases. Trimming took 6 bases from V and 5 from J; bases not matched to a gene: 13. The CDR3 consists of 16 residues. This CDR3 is CASSSGGGPPGDTQYF. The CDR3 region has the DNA TGTGCCAGCAGCTCGGGCGGGGGGCCCCCGGGAGATACGCAGTATTTT.

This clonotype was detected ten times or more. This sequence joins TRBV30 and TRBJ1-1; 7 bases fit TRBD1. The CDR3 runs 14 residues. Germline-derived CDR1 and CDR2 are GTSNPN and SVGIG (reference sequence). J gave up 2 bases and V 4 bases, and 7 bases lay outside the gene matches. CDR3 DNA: TGTGCCTGGACTTGGACAGGAGCCAACACTGAAGCTTTCTTT. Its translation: CAWTWTGANTEAFF.

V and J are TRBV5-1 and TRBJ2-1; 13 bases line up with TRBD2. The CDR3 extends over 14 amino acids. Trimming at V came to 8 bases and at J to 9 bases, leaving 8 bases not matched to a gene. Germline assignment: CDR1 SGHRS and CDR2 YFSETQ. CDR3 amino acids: CASLLAGGPGEQFF. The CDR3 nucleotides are TGCGCCAGTTTACTAGCGGGAGGGCCGGGTGAGCAGTTCTTC.

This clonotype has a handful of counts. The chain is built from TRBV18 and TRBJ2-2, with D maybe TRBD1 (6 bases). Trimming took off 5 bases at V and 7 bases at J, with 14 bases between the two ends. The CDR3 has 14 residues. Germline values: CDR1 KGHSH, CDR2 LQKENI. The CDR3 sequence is CASSIDRSYGELFF. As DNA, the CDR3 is TGTGCCAGCTCAATCGACAGGTCCTACGGGGAGCTGTTTTTT.

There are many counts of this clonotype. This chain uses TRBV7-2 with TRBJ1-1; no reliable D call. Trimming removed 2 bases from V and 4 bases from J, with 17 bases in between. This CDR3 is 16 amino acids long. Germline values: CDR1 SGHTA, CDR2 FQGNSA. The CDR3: CASSLPHAGRSTEAFF. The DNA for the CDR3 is TGTGCCAGCAGCTTACCCCATGCGGGGAGGAGCACTGAAGCTTTCTTT.